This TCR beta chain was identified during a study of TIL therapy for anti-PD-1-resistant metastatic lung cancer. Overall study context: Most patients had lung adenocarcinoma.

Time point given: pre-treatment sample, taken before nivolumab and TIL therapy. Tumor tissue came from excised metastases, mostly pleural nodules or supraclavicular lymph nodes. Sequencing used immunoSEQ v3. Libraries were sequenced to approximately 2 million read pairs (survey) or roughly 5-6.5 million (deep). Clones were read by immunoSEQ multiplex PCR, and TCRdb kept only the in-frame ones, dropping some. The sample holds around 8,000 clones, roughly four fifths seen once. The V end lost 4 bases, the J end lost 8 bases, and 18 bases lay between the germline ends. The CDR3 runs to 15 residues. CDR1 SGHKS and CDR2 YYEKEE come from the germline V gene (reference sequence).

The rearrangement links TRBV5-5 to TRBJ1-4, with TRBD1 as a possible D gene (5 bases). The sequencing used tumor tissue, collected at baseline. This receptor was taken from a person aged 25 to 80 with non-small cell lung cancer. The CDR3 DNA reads TGTGCCAGCAGCCCTACGTCGGGGGGAGACGAAAAACTGTTTTTT. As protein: CASSPTSGGDEKLFF.